The rows below give T cell receptor beta chains drawn from one sample of a study of shared clonotypes between healthy human individuals. Sequencing was performed with immunoSEQ multiplex PCR; in TCRdb, only in-frame clones are kept and a portion is missing. The table shows millions of clones, with more than 85% occurring only once. The sample comprised naive CD4+ T cells from PBMCs. The receptors stem from a man between 18 and 35 years old in good health. Some clones in this sample may be carry-over from other donors' samples. Each CDR3 is given with its conserved first and last residue. The D gene is left open where the match is weak. Part of the rows lack a size; the others show once, few, many or a class for expanded clones.

TRBV19	TRBJ1-4	NA	TRBD1	CASSIGQGNEKLFF	TGTGCCAGTAGTATCGGACAGGGTAATGAAAAACTGTTTTTT
TRBV6-6	TRBJ1-6	NA	NA	CASSNERGNSPLHF	TGTGCCAGCAGTAACGAAAGGGGAAATTCACCCCTCCACTTT
TRBV6-1	TRBJ1-5	NA	NA	CASSETGFYSNQPQHF	TGTGCCAGCAGTGAAACGGGCTTCTATAGCAATCAGCCCCAGCATTTT
TRBV2	TRBJ2-6	NA	TRBD1	CASSLDRAGANVLTF	TGTGCCAGCAGTTTGGACAGGGCCGGGGCCAACGTCCTGACTTTC
TRBV29-1	TRBJ1-2	NA	NA	CSVDLTSGGYGYTF	TGCAGCGTTGATCTTACATCTGGTGGCTATGGCTACACCTTC
TRBV4-2	TRBJ2-7	NA	TRBD2	CASSQDLAGVYEQYF	TGTGCCAGCAGCCAAGATCTAGCGGGAGTCTACGAGCAGTACTTC
TRBV7-3	TRBJ2-5	NA	TRBD1	CASCIIRGQGCQETQYF	TGTGCCAGCTGTATCATTCGCGGACAGGGTTGTCAAGAGACCCAGTACTTC
TRBV29-1	TRBJ1-1	NA	NA	CSAGTSYEAFF	TGCAGCGCCGGGACATCGTATGAAGCTTTCTTT
TRBV27	TRBJ2-7	NA	TRBD1	CASFKFVGQGYEQYF	TGTGCCAGCTTTAAATTTGTGGGACAGGGCTACGAGCAGTACTTC
TRBV30	TRBJ2-6	NA	NA	CAWSVAGANVLTF	TGTGCCTGGAGTGTGGCCGGGGCCAACGTCCTGACTTTC
TRBV28	TRBJ2-1	NA	NA	CASSLYDLNEQFF	TGTGCCAGCAGTTTATACGACCTCAATGAGCAGTTCTTC
TRBV9	TRBJ1-1	NA	NA	CASRRDLNTEAFF	TGTGCCTCTAGACGGGATCTGAACACTGAAGCTTTCTTT
TRBV7-9	TRBJ1-5	NA	NA	CASTPGGERPQHF	TGTGCCAGCACCCCCGGTGGGGAGCGGCCCCAGCATTTT
TRBV7-2	TRBJ2-2	NA	NA	CASSPSRTANTGELFF	TGTGCCAGCAGCCCCTCCCGGACAGCGAACACCGGGGAGCTGTTTTTT
TRBV5-1	TRBJ1-1	once	NA	CASSLDPGNTEAFF	TGCGCCAGCAGCTTGGACCCCGGGAACACTGAAGCTTTCTTT
TRBV10-3	TRBJ1-1	NA	TRBD1	CAISDQQSAGGLGTEAFF	TGTGCCATCAGTGACCAACAGTCGGCAGGGGGCCTCGGCACTGAAGCTTTCTTT
TRBV28	TRBJ2-7	NA	NA	CASSLITAESSYEQYF	TGTGCCAGCAGTTTAATTACGGCGGAAAGCTCCTACGAGCAGTACTTC
TRBV27	TRBJ1-5	NA	NA	CASSPAQGKAQPQHF	TGTGCCAGCAGTCCCGCACAGGGTAAGGCGCAGCCCCAGCATTTT
TRBV12-5	TRBJ1-1	NA	NA	CASTDTGLRPEAFF	TGTGCTAGCACTGATACAGGGTTGCGGCCTGAAGCTTTCTTT
TRBV9	TRBJ2-1	NA	TRBD2	CASSVVGGGPGNEQFF	TGTGCCAGCAGCGTAGTGGGGGGAGGGCCAGGGAATGAGCAGTTCTTC
TRBV5-1	TRBJ2-3	once	TRBD2	CASSSTSGGTDTQYF	TGCGCCAGCAGCTCGACTAGCGGCGGCACAGATACGCAGTATTTT
TRBV15	TRBJ1-2	NA	TRBD1	CATSRERADRFGGYTF	TGTGCCACCAGCAGAGAGAGGGCGGACAGGTTCGGAGGCTACACCTTC
TRBV30	TRBJ2-3	NA	NA	CAWIPGLSTDTQYF	TGTGCCTGGATCCCGGGACTCAGCACAGATACGCAGTATTTT
TRBV7-9	TRBJ1-4	NA	NA	CASSLWAGEKLFF	TGTGCCAGCAGCTTGTGGGCGGGGGAAAAACTGTTTTTT
TRBV30	TRBJ2-2	once	NA	CAWIPPLPSPLTWNTGELFF	TGTGCCTGGATTCCCCCGCTCCCAAGCCCGCTTACATGGAACACCGGGGAGCTGTTTTTT
TRBV7-9	TRBJ2-5	NA	TRBD1	CASSPTGVRETQYF	TGTGCCAGCAGCCCCACAGGGGTAAGAGAGACCCAGTACTTC
TRBV11-2	TRBJ2-5	once	NA	CASSLQPKRATRETQYF	TGTGCCAGCAGCTTACAACCCAAGCGGGCTACAAGGGAGACCCAGTACTTC
TRBV7-9	TRBJ1-4	NA	NA	CASSPTSREKLFF	TGTGCCAGCAGCCCCACATCTCGTGAAAAACTGTTTTTT
TRBV20-1	TRBJ2-7	NA	NA	CSARALGEQYF	TGCAGTGCTAGAGCTCTAGGCGAGCAGTACTTC
TRBV5-3	TRBJ1-5	NA	NA	CARSSPPGNSNQPQHF	TGTGCCAGAAGCTCTCCGCCGGGGAATAGCAATCAGCCCCAGCATTTT
TRBV2	TRBJ1-2	NA	TRBD1	CASSNRGKGYTF	TGTGCCAGCAGCAACAGGGGCAAGGGCTACACCTTC
TRBV9	TRBJ1-3	NA	NA	CASTPYPGNTIYF	TGTGCCAGCACCCCTTACCCGGGAAACACCATATATTTT
TRBV27	TRBJ2-7	NA	NA	CASSLGQGGYEQYF	TGTGCCAGCAGTTTAGGGCAGGGAGGCTACGAGCAGTACTTC
TRBV28	TRBJ2-6	NA	NA	CASSLGLGSGANVLTF	TGTGCCAGCTCCTTAGGCCTTGGCTCTGGGGCCAACGTCCTGACTTTC
TRBV5-1	TRBJ2-7	NA	TRBD1	CASSTSWDRAYEQYF	TGCGCCAGCAGCACAAGTTGGGACAGAGCCTACGAGCAGTACTTC
TRBV7-9	TRBJ2-4	NA	TRBD1	CASSLPGTGIAKNIQYF	TGTGCCAGCAGCCTACCCGGGACAGGGATTGCCAAAAACATTCAGTACTTC
TRBV6-5	TRBJ1-2	NA	TRBD1	CASSPEGQGNYGYTF	TGTGCCAGCAGCCCCGAGGGACAGGGGAACTATGGCTACACCTTC
TRBV19	TRBJ1-5	NA	NA	CASSAGYQPQHF	TGTGCCAGTAGCGCGGGGTATCAGCCCCAGCATTTT
TRBV7-2	TRBJ2-5	NA	TRBD2	CASSLARTSGNLQETQYF	TGTGCCAGCAGCTTAGCGAGGACTAGCGGGAACCTCCAAGAGACCCAGTACTTC
TRBV30	TRBJ2-2	NA	TRBD1	CASGQANTGELFF	TGTGCCTCGGGACAGGCGAACACCGGGGAGCTGTTTTTT
TRBV4-3	TRBJ1-1	NA	NA	CASSQGGYTEAFF	TGCGCCAGCAGCCAAGGAGGATACACTGAAGCTTTCTTT